The 6 T cell receptor beta chains presented below share a single source sample, sequenced in a study of T cell responses to AZD1222 COVID-19 vaccine. TCRdb's copy holds only in-frame clones and misses some; the assay was immunoSEQ multiplex PCR. The sample contains some 130,000 clones, over 90% of which appear only once. The input for sequencing was peripheral blood, taken on day 0 of AZD1222 vaccination. Every receptor here comes from an adult in good health.

V and J are TRBV27 and TRBJ2-7; 9 bases match TRBD1. The germline V gene encodes CDR1 MNHEY and CDR2 SMNVEV (reference sequence). This CDR3 is 15 amino acids long. Unmatched junction bases numbered 10, after V lost 3 bases and J lost 7 bases. CDR3 sequence reads: CASSFARTGAQEQYF. The CDR3 DNA follows: TGTGCCAGCAGTTTTGCCCGGACAGGGGCACAAGAGCAGTACTTC.

This clone occurred once. This chain connects TRBV5-6 to TRBJ1-3; TRBD1 matches at 10 bases. Germline-derived CDR1 and CDR2 are SGHDT and YYEEEE. The CDR3 is made up of 14 amino acids. Germline trimming cut 2 bases from V and 6 bases from J; bases unmatched to any gene: 2. CDR3 loop: CASSFGTGANTIYF. The CDR3 region has the DNA TGTGCCAGCAGCTTCGGGACAGGGGCAAACACCATATATTTT.

This rearrangement joins TRBV14 to TRBJ2-1; D may be TRBD1 (6 bases). V was trimmed by 6 bases and J by 4 bases, leaving 19 bases between them. CDR1 SGHDN and CDR2 FVKESK come from the germline V gene. The CDR3 consists of 16 residues. The CDR3 region is CASSRRQDLKYNEQFF. In nucleotides, the CDR3 is TGTGCCAGCAGTCGACGACAGGACCTAAAATACAATGAGCAGTTCTTC.

This chain links TRBV27 with TRBJ1-1; tentative D call: TRBD1 (5 bases). The CDR3 loop spans 14 amino acids. Trimming shortened V by 2 bases and J by 2 bases, and 9 bases separated the two germline ends. The V gene's germline CDR1 is MNHEY and CDR2 SMNVEV (reference sequence). CDR3 DNA: TGTGCCAGCAGTTTAGGGGCAGCAAACACTGAAGCTTTCTTT. It translates to CASSLGAANTEAFF.

The rearrangement uses TRBV11-3 and TRBJ2-1; 7 bases line up with TRBD2. With V trimmed by 1 base and J by 5 bases, 5 bases remained unmatched. This CDR3 comprises 15 residues. Germline-derived CDR1 and CDR2 are SGHNT and YENEEA. CDR3 sequence reads: CASSLASGVNNEQFF. CDR3 DNA sequence: TGTGCCAGCAGCTTAGCTAGCGGAGTCAACAATGAGCAGTTCTTC.

J is TRBJ1-1 and V is TRBV5-8; a possible D gene is TRBD1 (6 bases). Germline CDR1 and CDR2: SGHTS and YDEGEE. The CDR3 covers 13 residues. The germline V and J ends were trimmed by 0 bases and 7 bases, with 10 bases remaining between them. Here the CDR3 DNA reads TGTGCCAGCAGCTTGGAGGGGGGAATTGAAGCTTTCTTT. Amino acid sequence: CASSLEGGIEAFF.